A selection of T cell receptor beta chains follows, all from one sample in a study of T cells after yellow fever vaccination. In TCRdb, the 5' RACE reads were re-called with MiXCR into one record per CDR3 protein. The repertoire consists of hundreds of thousands of distinct CDR3 sequences, with approximately 12% occurring once and the leading ten covering over 12%. This sample comprised PBMCs, obtained on the day of the yellow fever booster vaccination. The receptors were gathered from a man younger than 45 who received the YFV17D yellow fever vaccine. CDR3s include the opening cysteine and the closing phenylalanine or tryptophan. The D gene is left open where the match is weak. Size is omitted from some rows. Given values are once, few, many or a class for expanded clones.

cdr3_nt: TGCAGTGCTAGCGGACAGGGACGGGCCCAGTACTTC; cdr3_aa: CSASGQGRAQYF; j_call: TRBJ2-5; v_call: TRBV20-1; d_call: TRBD1; clone_size: -
cdr3_nt: TGTGCCAGCAGTTGGGGGTGGGGGAGGGACTACGAGCAGTACTTC; cdr3_aa: CASSWGWGRDYEQYF; j_call: TRBJ2-7; v_call: TRBV28; d_call: TRBD2; clone_size: many
cdr3_nt: TGCAGTGCTAGATCCTCCGGGACTAGCGGAAAAGATACGCAGTATTTT; cdr3_aa: CSARSSGTSGKDTQYF; j_call: TRBJ2-3; v_call: TRBV20-1; d_call: TRBD2; clone_size: -
cdr3_nt: TGTGCCATCAGCTTGAGACTAGCGGGAGGGCCGCAACCTTACGAGCAGTACTTC; cdr3_aa: CAISLRLAGGPQPYEQYF; j_call: TRBJ2-7; v_call: TRBV3-1; d_call: TRBD2; clone_size: -
cdr3_nt: TGCAGTGGGACAGGGGGACTGGAGCAGTACTTC; cdr3_aa: CSGTGGLEQYF; j_call: TRBJ2-7; v_call: TRBV20-1; d_call: TRBD1; clone_size: -
cdr3_nt: TGTGCCAGCTCACCCGAAGATACGCAGTATTTT; cdr3_aa: CASSPEDTQYF; j_call: TRBJ2-3; v_call: TRBV18; d_call: -; clone_size: few
cdr3_nt: TGTGCCAGCAGTTTAAAGACAGTAAACACCGGGGAGCTGTTTTTT; cdr3_aa: CASSLKTVNTGELFF; j_call: TRBJ2-2; v_call: TRBV12-3/TRBV12-4; d_call: -; clone_size: -
cdr3_nt: TGCGCCAGCACTTTGATGGGGTCTACAGGGTCCAGTGAGCAGTTCTTC; cdr3_aa: CASTLMGSTGSSEQFF; j_call: TRBJ2-1; v_call: TRBV5-1; d_call: -; clone_size: -
cdr3_nt: TGTGCCAGTAAGCTAGCGGGAGGCTACGAGCAGTACTTC; cdr3_aa: CASKLAGGYEQYF; j_call: TRBJ2-7; v_call: TRBV6-2/TRBV6-3; d_call: TRBD2; clone_size: -
cdr3_nt: TGCGCCAGCAGCAGTCGGGGCTCCTACAATGAGCAGTTCTTC; cdr3_aa: CASSSRGSYNEQFF; j_call: TRBJ2-1; v_call: TRBV5-1; d_call: -; clone_size: -
cdr3_nt: TGCGCCAGCAGTCAGGAGGGGGCGGGCACAGATACGCAGTATTTT; cdr3_aa: CASSQEGAGTDTQYF; j_call: TRBJ2-3; v_call: TRBV23-1; d_call: -; clone_size: few
cdr3_nt: TGCGCCAGCAGCGAGAAAGCGGGAGGGAATGAGCAGTTCTTC; cdr3_aa: CASSEKAGGNEQFF; j_call: TRBJ2-1; v_call: TRBV5-1; d_call: TRBD2; clone_size: few
cdr3_nt: TGCGCCAGCAGCTTCAATGGTTTGGGGGAAAAACTGTTTTTT; cdr3_aa: CASSFNGLGEKLFF; j_call: TRBJ1-4; v_call: TRBV5-1; d_call: -; clone_size: few